These T cell receptor beta chains were read from a single sample in a study of cytomegalovirus exposure and HLA in healthy donors. Clones were sequenced by immunoSEQ multiplex PCR, and TCRdb holds only the in-frame ones, with some missing. The sample holds under 200,000 clones, under 80% seen once. The sequencing sample was made of PBMCs. These receptors were taken from a female donor in good health and CMV-seronegative. Each CDR3 is given with its conserved first and last residue. Each record gives: V gene, J gene, D gene, clone size, CDR3 length, CDR3 protein, CDR3 DNA. A D gene is named only where the DNA matches it firmly. Size is omitted from some rows. Given values are once, few, many or a class for expanded clones.

V: TRBV7-8
J: TRBJ1-5
D: NA
size: few
length: 14
CDR3: CASSLASGNQPQHF
DNA: TGTGCCAGCAGCTTAGCGTCAGGGAATCAGCCCCAGCATTTT

V: TRBV5-6
J: TRBJ1-4
D: NA
size: NA
length: 15
CDR3: CASRVRGNAVEKLFF
DNA: TGTGCCAGCAGGGTTCGCGGGAATGCGGTCGAAAAACTGTTTTTT

V: TRBV6-5
J: TRBJ1-1
D: NA
size: NA
length: 15
CDR3: CASSNAGEWETEAFF
DNA: TGTGCCAGCAGTAACGCAGGGGAATGGGAGACTGAAGCTTTCTTT

V: TRBV9
J: TRBJ2-5
D: TRBD1
size: NA
length: 17
CDR3: CASSERTTGLLQETQYF
DNA: TGTGCCAGCAGCGAAAGAACGACAGGGCTCCTTCAAGAGACCCAGTACTTC

V: TRBV7-9
J: TRBJ2-3
D: TRBD2
size: NA
length: 18
CDR3: CASSPGLAGGISTDTQYF
DNA: TGTGCCAGCAGCCCAGGACTAGCGGGGGGCATCAGCACAGATACGCAGTATTTT

V: TRBV4-1
J: TRBJ2-2
D: NA
size: NA
length: 15
CDR3: CASSQDSVNTGELFF
DNA: TGCGCCAGCAGCCAAGACTCAGTAAACACCGGGGAGCTGTTTTTT

V: TRBV4-1
J: TRBJ1-1
D: TRBD1
size: NA
length: 14
CDR3: CASSQGQMNTEAFF
DNA: TGCGCCAGCAGCCAGGGACAGATGAACACTGAAGCTTTCTTT

V: TRBV7-2
J: TRBJ1-1
D: NA
size: NA
length: 14
CDR3: CASSPMGGNTEAFF
DNA: TGTGCCAGCAGCCCGATGGGGGGGAACACTGAAGCTTTCTTT

V: TRBV28
J: TRBJ1-4
D: TRBD1
size: few
length: 15
CDR3: CASSELQGGSEKLFF
DNA: TGTGCCAGCAGTGAACTCCAGGGGGGTAGTGAAAAACTGTTTTTT

V: TRBV10-3
J: TRBJ1-1
D: NA
size: NA
length: 14
CDR3: CAISEGYRDTEAFF
DNA: TGTGCCATCAGTGAGGGATACAGGGACACTGAAGCTTTCTTT

V: TRBV4-3
J: TRBJ2-7
D: NA
size: NA
length: 16
CDR3: CASSQVGGFQSYEQYF
DNA: TGCGCCAGCAGCCAAGTAGGCGGCTTTCAATCCTACGAGCAGTACTTC

V: TRBV30
J: TRBJ2-5
D: NA
size: once
length: 13
CDR3: CAWSSSGEGAQYF
DNA: TGTGCCTGGAGTAGCTCGGGCGAAGGGGCCCAGTACTTC

V: TRBV7-6
J: TRBJ2-7
D: TRBD1
size: NA
length: 15
CDR3: CASSSPWDRTYEQYF
DNA: TGTGCCAGTAGCAGCCCCTGGGACAGGACCTACGAGCAGTACTTC

V: TRBV7-9
J: TRBJ2-7
D: NA
size: once
length: 16
CDR3: CASSLTQGRYLRGQYF
DNA: TGTGCCAGCAGCTTAACCCAGGGCCGATACCTACGAGGGCAGTACTTC

V: TRBV6-5
J: TRBJ1-1
D: NA
size: NA
length: 15
CDR3: CASSQSRAWDTEAFF
DNA: TGTGCCAGCAGTCAGTCCAGGGCGTGGGACACTGAAGCTTTCTTT

V: TRBV4-1
J: TRBJ2-1
D: TRBD1
size: NA
length: 16
CDR3: CASSQEDRGPYNEQFF
DNA: TGCGCCAGCAGCCAGGAGGACAGGGGACCTTACAATGAGCAGTTCTTC

V: TRBV2
J: TRBJ2-3
D: NA
size: NA
length: 14
CDR3: CASSGGGGTDTQYF
DNA: TGTGCCAGCAGTGGTGGAGGAGGCACAGATACGCAGTATTTT

V: TRBV27
J: TRBJ2-7
D: TRBD2
size: NA
length: 15
CDR3: CASSLSGVGSYEQYF
DNA: TGTGCCAGCAGTCTCAGCGGGGTAGGGAGTTACGAGCAGTACTTC

V: TRBV5-4
J: TRBJ2-7
D: TRBD1
size: NA
length: 14
CDR3: CASSRDRVNYEQYF
DNA: TGTGCCAGCAGCCGGGACAGGGTAAATTACGAGCAGTACTTC

V: TRBV5-1
J: TRBJ2-5
D: TRBD1
size: few
length: 16
CDR3: CASSLAGQAGQETQYF
DNA: TGCGCCAGCAGCTTGGCGGGACAGGCGGGCCAAGAGACCCAGTACTTC

V: TRBV11-2
J: TRBJ1-1
D: TRBD1
size: NA
length: 16
CDR3: CASSLEGTGGYTEAFF
DNA: TGTGCCAGCAGCTTAGAAGGGACAGGGGGCTATACTGAAGCTTTCTTT

V: TRBV27
J: TRBJ2-2
D: TRBD2
size: NA
length: 16
CDR3: CASRRGLASYTGELFF
DNA: TGTGCCAGCAGGCGGGGACTAGCGAGCTACACCGGGGAGCTGTTTTTT

V: TRBV30
J: TRBJ2-1
D: NA
size: NA
length: 14
CDR3: CAWSAGVGDNEQFF
DNA: TGTGCCTGGAGTGCCGGGGTTGGGGACAATGAGCAGTTCTTC